The 14 T cell receptor beta chains given below trace back to one sample, sequenced in a study of blood T cell repertoires in COVID-19 (dated by TCRdb to about 2020). The library was obtained by the immunoSEQ multiplex PCR assay. Imported from immuneACCESS, the table was reduced by TCRdb to in-frame sequences with V and J called. These copies leave out some clones; in studies compared against another copy, an unresolved V gene accounts for under half, and the cause of the remainder is not known. The sample includes over 150,000 clones, with around 82% observed a single time. Jointly, the top ten make up 10% to 15% of the sample. Sequenced sample: PBMCs or T cells enriched from blood (not recorded which). These receptors all stem from a man aged 35 to 55 who had recovered from COVID-19.

J is TRBJ2-3 and V is TRBV5-6, with 7 bases that match TRBD1. CDR1 and CDR2 (germline): SGHDT, YYEEEE. Trimming removed 3 bases from V and 5 bases from J; junction bases left unmatched: 6. The CDR3 has 14 residues. This CDR3 is CASSSGQELDTQYF. CDR3 nucleotide sequence: TGTGCCAGCAGCTCCGGACAGGAGCTAGATACGCAGTATTTT.

This rearrangement joins TRBV2 to TRBJ1-2, with a tentative D call TRBD1 (6 bases). The CDR3 consists of 13 residues. CDR1 and CDR2 (germline): SNHLY, FYNNEI. V lost 6 bases, J lost 4 bases, and 12 bases lay in between. The CDR3 DNA reads as TGTGCCAGCAGGGGGGACACTGTCTATGGCTACACCTTC. Translated, it gives CASRGDTVYGYTF.

The chain combines TRBV7-9 with TRBJ2-3; a possible D gene is TRBD1 (5 bases). V lost 7 bases to trimming and J lost 3 bases, with 14 bases between them. The CDR3 sequence is 14 residues long. Germline loops: CDR1 SEHNR, CDR2 FQNEAQ (reference sequence). This chain's CDR3 is CASNPGRGTDTQYF. CDR3 DNA sequence: TGTGCCAGCAACCCAGGGCGCGGAACAGATACGCAGTATTTT.

This chain's CDR3 is CASSPTGASYGYTF. CDR3 in DNA: TGTGCCAGCAGCCCGACAGGGGCCTCGTATGGCTACACCTTC. The rearrangement uses TRBV5-4 and TRBJ1-2; 8 bases map to TRBD1. V lost 4 bases to trimming and J lost 5 bases; unmatched junction nucleotides: 7. The V gene's germline CDR1 is SGHNT and CDR2 YYREEE (reference sequence). There are 14 residues in the CDR3.

The chain links TRBV4-3 to TRBJ2-3, with D hard to call. V was shortened by 1 base and J by 2 bases, with 7 bases between the two germline ends. The germline gives CDR1 LGHNA, CDR2 YSLEER. There are 14 residues in the CDR3. The chain's CDR3 is CASSQAVPTDTQYF. CDR3 bases: TGCGCCAGCAGCCAAGCAGTTCCCACAGATACGCAGTATTTT.

CDR3 DNA sequence: TGTGCCAGCAGTCAGACAGGAACTGAAGCTTTCTTT. Protein product: CASSQTGTEAFF. The chain couples TRBV6-5 to TRBJ1-1; D possibly corresponds to TRBD1 (6 bases). CDR1 is MNHEY and CDR2 is SVGAGI in the germline V gene. V lost 5 bases and J lost 5, with 9 bases in between. The CDR3 is 12 residues long.

V and J are TRBV5-5 and TRBJ2-7, with D possibly being TRBD1 (5 bases). CDR1 and CDR2 (germline): SGHKS, YYEKEE (reference sequence). This CDR3 comprises 13 residues. The V end was cut by 7 bases, the J end by 0 bases, with 11 bases between. CDR3 region: CASGNRNSYEQYV. The CDR3, as DNA: TGTGCCAGCGGCAACAGGAACTCCTACGAGCAGTACGTC.

The rearrangement uses TRBV20-1 and TRBJ1-5; 8 bases line up with TRBD1. CDR3 length: 14 residues. The germline CDR1 and CDR2 sequences are DFQATT and SNEGSKA (reference sequence). V lost 3 bases to trimming and J lost 3 bases; unmatched junction nucleotides: 4. The CDR3 DNA is TGCAGTGCTAGTTCGGACAGGGACAATCAGCCCCAGCATTTT. Amino acids: CSASSDRDNQPQHF.

The V and J genes are TRBV7-3 and TRBJ1-5; unclear D gene. The CDR3 has 13 amino acids. V shed 6 bases and J shed 4 bases, with 10 bases lying between them. Germline V gene sequence: CDR1 SGHTA, CDR2 FQGTGA. Here the CDR3 reads CASSSAGNQPQHF. The CDR3 region has the DNA TGTGCCAGCAGTAGCGCAGGAAATCAGCCCCAGCATTTT.

The chain has TRBV7-2 and TRBJ2-3, with D maybe TRBD1 (5 bases). The V and J ends lost 2 bases and 6 bases respectively, with 12 bases between them. This CDR3 has 14 residues. Germline V lookup: CDR1 SGHTA, CDR2 FQGNSA. CDR3 residues: CASSLNSGSDTQYF. CDR3 nucleotides: TGTGCCAGCAGCTTAAACTCAGGGTCGGATACGCAGTATTTT.

This sequence joins TRBV27 and TRBJ1-4, with unresolved D. This CDR3 has 15 residues. CDR1 MNHEY and CDR2 SMNVEV come from the germline V gene (reference sequence). With 4 bases removed from V and 5 bases from J, the gap between germline ends came to 14 bases. The CDR3 is CASSYTGFPNEKLFF. DNA of the CDR3: TGTGCCAGCAGTTATACCGGGTTTCCGAATGAAAAACTGTTTTTT.

The chain carries TRBV6-5 and TRBJ1-2; 7 bases agree with TRBD1. CDR1 and CDR2 from the germline V gene are MNHEY and SVGAGI. This CDR3 contains 13 residues. J gave up 4 bases and V 6 bases, and 5 bases lay outside the gene matches. CDR3 residues: CASSETGTYGYTF. The CDR3 nucleotides are TGTGCCAGCAGCGAGACAGGGACCTATGGCTACACCTTC.

This clone was recorded a few times. The CDR3 loop is CASSFSGTYNEQFF. The CDR3 DNA reads TGTGCCAGCAGCTTTAGCGGAACCTACAATGAGCAGTTCTTC. The rearrangement links TRBV7-3 to TRBJ2-1, with TRBD2 as a possible D gene (6 bases). The V and J ends lost 3 bases and 2 bases respectively, with 8 bases between them. This CDR3 is built from 14 residues. Germline CDR1 and CDR2: SGHTA and FQGTGA. The full variable domain, in which reference TRBV7-3 and TRBJ2-1 provide the parts outside the CDR3, is GAGVSQTPSNKVTEKGKYVELRCDPISGHTALYWYRQSLGQGPEFLIYFQGTGAADDSGLPNDRFFAVRPEGSVSTLKIQRTERGDSAVYLCASSFSGTYNEQFFGPGTRLTVL.

This clone has just a few counts. This sequence joins TRBV10-3 and TRBJ2-2, with TRBD2 as a possible D gene (6 bases). This CDR3 region has 15 residues. The V end was cut by 8 bases, the J end by 3 bases, with 16 bases between. CDR1 is ENHRY, CDR2 SYGVKD, per germline. In DNA form, the CDR3 reads TGTGCCATCCGGGCAGTCGGGAGAGACACCGGGGAGCTGTTTTTT. Amino acid sequence: CAIRAVGRDTGELFF.